This T cell receptor beta chain was captured in a study of technical replicates of blood from a few donors (dated by TCRdb to 2016 to 2017). Libraries were prepared through the immunoSEQ multiplex PCR assay. Sourced from immuneACCESS, this table was stored by TCRdb with only in-frame sequences that have V and J called. A share of the clones is absent; for the studies checked, an unresolved V gene accounts for under half, and the remainder has no known explanation. Across this sample there are 60,000 to 70,000 clones, with about 98% seen only once. Under 0.2% of the sample belongs to the ten largest clones. On this clone itself: This clone's antigen is unknown. No base quality values were provided; no much bigger clone lies one nucleotide off.

V is cut back by 1 base and J by 3 bases, with 8 bases in the junction unmatched. The CDR3 runs 16 residues from the cysteine to the phenylalanine. Just the 48-base CDR3 DNA is kept, in frame starting at base 1. The CDR1 and CDR2 encoded by the germline V gene (reference sequence) are MNHNY and SVGAGI. The TCR comes from a human donor in good health. The chain is encoded by TRBV6-6 joined to TRBJ1-2; 7 middle bases align to TRBD1. The specimen sequenced was T cells isolated from PBMCs. The nucleotides are TGTGCCAGCAGTTACTGGGAAAGGGACAGACACTATGGCTACACCTTC. Its translation is CASSYWERDRHYGYTF.